This entry lists 8 T cell receptor beta chains sequenced from one sample in a study of blood T cell repertoires in COVID-19. TCRdb's copy holds only in-frame clones and misses some; the assay was immunoSEQ multiplex PCR. The sample lists tens of thousands of clones; roughly four fifths were seen once. Source material: peripheral blood. The receptor source for this set is a human donor in a cohort sampled during active COVID-19.

This chain uses TRBV15 with TRBJ1-1, with no clear D. The V gene lost 0 bases and the J gene lost 1 base, with 6 bases spanning the gap. This CDR3 is built from 14 residues. The germline V gene encodes CDR1 LNHNV and CDR2 YYDKDF (reference sequence). This CDR3 is CATSRDPKNTEAFF. CDR3 DNA sequence: TGTGCCACCAGCAGAGATCCCAAGAACACTGAAGCTTTCTTT. The full variable domain, with the rest looked up from reference TRBV15 and TRBJ1-1, is DAMVIQNPRYQVTQFGKPVTLSCSQTLNHNVMYWYQQKSSQAPKLLFHYYDKDFNNEADTPDNFQSRRPNTSFCFLDIRSPGLGDTAMYLCATSRDPKNTEAFFGQGTRLTVV.

V and J are TRBV30 and TRBJ1-6; 8 bases are shared with TRBD1. V was clipped by 0 bases and J by 9 bases; unmatched bases: 13. Germline V lookup: CDR1 GTSNPN, CDR2 SVGIG (reference sequence). The CDR3 is 17 residues long. CDR3 sequence: CAWSVRPGTGPGSPLHF. The CDR3 DNA follows: TGTGCCTGGAGTGTACGGCCGGGGACAGGCCCGGGTTCACCCCTCCACTTT.

The chain is built from TRBV5-4 and TRBJ1-3; a weak D match, TRBD1 (6 bases). The length of the CDR3 is 13 residues. CDR1 and CDR2 (germline): SGHNT, YYREEE (reference sequence). V lost 5 bases to trimming and J lost 4 bases, with 10 bases between them. The CDR3 sequence: CASSTQGGNTIYF. CDR3 nucleotides: TGTGCCAGCAGTACCCAGGGGGGAAACACCATATATTTT. Variable domain in full (rest from reference TRBV5-4 and TRBJ1-3): ETGVTQSPTHLIKTRGQQVTLRCSSQSGHNTVSWYQQALGQGPQFIFQYYREEENGRGNFPPRFSGLQFPNYSSELNVNALELDDSALYLCASSTQGGNTIYFGEGSWLTVV.

CDR3 coding DNA: TGTGCCAGCAGCGACCGACTAGCGGGGGGGGTGGAGCAGTTCTTC. Protein sequence: CASSDRLAGGVEQFF. The chain recombines TRBV7-2 with TRBJ2-1, with 14 bases that match TRBD2. CDR3 length: 15 residues. V dropped 5 bases and J dropped 10; count of bases not matched to a gene: 7. Looked up from germline, CDR1 is SGHTA and CDR2 is FQGNSA.

This chain uses TRBV11-1 with TRBJ2-4; 9 bases match TRBD2. There are 16 residues in the CDR3. With 1 base clipped from V and 6 bases from J, the junction kept 7 bases outside the gene matches. From germline, CDR1 is SGHAT and CDR2 FQDESV (reference sequence). The CDR3 nucleotides are TGTGCCAGCAGCTTAGGAGATAGCGGGAGAGGAAACATTCAGTACTTC. It is translated as CASSLGDSGRGNIQYF.

The gene calls are TRBV30 and TRBJ1-5; D possibly corresponds to TRBD1 (5 bases). The ends were cut back, 1 base at V and 6 bases at J, with 10 bases in the middle. CDR1 is GTSNPN and CDR2 is SVGIG in the germline V gene (reference sequence). This CDR3 region has 13 residues. In DNA form, the CDR3 reads TGTGCCTGGAGTGGGCAGGGCATTCAGCCCCAGCATTTT. This sequence encodes CAWSGQGIQPQHF.

J is TRBJ2-7 and V is TRBV7-3, with D perhaps matching TRBD2 (5 bases). The CDR3 totals 17 residues. V lost 5 bases, J lost 2 bases, and 22 bases lay in between. Looked up from germline, CDR1 is SGHTA and CDR2 is FQGTGA. The CDR3 DNA is TGTGCCAGCAGCCTTAGGCCCCCGGGGAACAGAACCTACGAGCAGTACTTC. Translated: CASSLRPPGNRTYEQYF.

The chain's CDR3 is CASSVAGNNYGYTF. CDR3 coding DNA: TGTGCCAGCAGCGTGGCGGGGAATAACTATGGCTACACCTTC. The gene calls are TRBV9 and TRBJ1-2; the D is unclear. V lost 2 bases and J 1 base, leaving 9 bases between the germline ends. Germline loops: CDR1 SGDLS, CDR2 YYNGEE. This CDR3 has 14 amino acids.